Following are 27 T cell receptor beta chains from one sample sequenced in a study of cytomegalovirus exposure and HLA in healthy donors. Measured with immunoSEQ multiplex PCR; TCRdb has only the in-frame clones, and not every one. The profile shows about 130,000 clones, around 90% of them singletons. The sample was PBMCs. The receptor source for this set is a woman under 40 in good health and CMV-seropositive.

The V and J genes are TRBV15 and TRBJ2-1; D is undetermined. The CDR3 consists of 17 residues. The germline CDR1 and CDR2 sequences are LNHNV and YYDKDF (reference sequence). Trimming removed 0 bases from V and 5 bases from J, with 17 bases in between. CDR3 sequence: CATSRDRSSSSDNEQFF. CDR3 DNA: TGTGCCACCAGCAGAGATAGGAGCTCCTCCTCAGACAATGAGCAGTTCTTC.

The count of this clone is one. The chain combines TRBV28 with TRBJ2-1; 11 positions agree with TRBD2. The germline V gene has CDR1 MDHEN and CDR2 SYDVKM. The CDR3 extends over 19 amino acids. The J segment lost 7 bases and the V segment lost 4 bases, leaving 18 bases of the junction unmatched. The CDR3 sequence: CASSSYPVIRLAGSNEQFF. The CDR3 DNA sequence: TGTGCCAGCAGTTCCTATCCTGTGATTCGACTAGCGGGGAGTAATGAGCAGTTCTTC.

This chain joins TRBV9 and TRBJ2-7, with 8 bases lining up with TRBD2. Germline CDR1 and CDR2: SGDLS and YYNGEE. J was trimmed by 3 bases and V by 4 bases; bases with no gene match: 12. The CDR3 covers 16 residues. The CDR3 DNA is TGTGCCAGCAGCCCACCCCGGGCTAGCGGGCACTACGAGCAGTACTTC. This translates into CASSPPRASGHYEQYF.

The rearrangement links TRBV5-4 to TRBJ2-1, with a tentative D call TRBD2 (5 bases). CDR3 size: 17 residues. V gave up 0 bases and J gave up 3 bases, with 16 bases separating them. Germline lookup yields CDR1 SGHNT and CDR2 YYREEE (reference sequence). The CDR3 reads CASSLVQAVPIYNEQFF. CDR3 coding DNA: TGTGCCAGCAGCTTGGTTCAAGCGGTCCCCATCTACAATGAGCAGTTCTTC.

The chain carries TRBV2 and TRBJ2-2; 8 positions match TRBD1. Germline loops: CDR1 SNHLY, CDR2 FYNNEI. This CDR3 has 15 amino acids. With 1 base clipped from V and 6 bases from J, the junction kept 4 bases outside the gene matches. The DNA for the CDR3 is TGTGCCAGCAGTGAAGGACAGGGGACAGCCGGGGAGCTGTTTTTT. Translating gives CASSEGQGTAGELFF.

This chain connects TRBV5-1 to TRBJ2-2; D possibly corresponds to TRBD1 (6 bases). V shed 4 bases and J shed 3 bases, with 10 bases lying between them. Germline V gene sequence: CDR1 SGHRS, CDR2 YFSETQ. The CDR3 runs to 14 residues. The CDR3 sequence: CASSQGWDTGELFF. In DNA, the CDR3 is TGCGCCAGCAGCCAGGGGTGGGACACCGGGGAGCTGTTTTTT.

The J gene is TRBJ2-3, the V gene TRBV5-1; no clear D. CDR3 length: 14 residues. Germline V lookup: CDR1 SGHRS, CDR2 YFSETQ. Trimming cost V 1 base and J 1 base, with 7 bases left between them. The DNA for the CDR3 is TGCGCCAGCAGCTTGAACACAGGCACAGATACGCAGTATTTT. It encodes CASSLNTGTDTQYF.

The DNA of the CDR3 is TGTGCCACCAGCAGAGATAGGGGCGGGAGTGGCTTCTACAATGAGCAGTTCTTC. This codes for CATSRDRGGSGFYNEQFF. The rearrangement uses TRBV15 and TRBJ2-1; 7 bases map to TRBD2. This CDR3 spans 18 amino acids. Germline V CDR1 and CDR2: LNHNV, YYDKDF (reference sequence). Trimming removed 0 bases from V and 3 bases from J; junction bases left unmatched: 11.

CDR3 in amino acids: CASRTGGAGTQYF. The CDR3 nucleotides are TGTGCCAGCAGGACAGGGGGCGCCGGGACCCAGTACTTC. The rearrangement joins TRBV27 to TRBJ2-5, with 10 bases aligning to TRBD1. Germline V gives CDR1 MNHEY, CDR2 SMNVEV (reference sequence). The CDR3 has 13 amino acids. Germline trimming cut 6 bases from V and 7 bases from J; bases unmatched to any gene: 5.

V usage is TRBV7-3 and J usage is TRBJ2-7, with D possibly TRBD2 on 6 matching bases. Trimming took 2 bases from V and 0 from J, leaving 14 bases between them. Germline V gives CDR1 SGHTA, CDR2 FQGTGA. The CDR3 contains 16 residues. CDR3 sequence (DNA): TGTGCCAGCAGCTTAGGTCGGGCGGGGAGCTCCTACGAGCAGTACTTC. Its translation: CASSLGRAGSSYEQYF.

The chain employs TRBV5-6 and TRBJ2-3, with a possible D match to TRBD2 (5 bases). There are 14 residues in the CDR3. With 4 bases removed from V and 3 bases from J, the gap between germline ends came to 12 bases. Germline V gives CDR1 SGHDT, CDR2 YYEEEE. The CDR3 loop reads CASSPRRRTDTQYF. The CDR3 region has the DNA TGTGCCAGCAGCCCAAGGAGGCGGACAGATACGCAGTATTTT.

The chain joins TRBV19 to TRBJ2-2, with TRBD2 as a possible D gene (7 bases). With 1 base removed from V and 2 bases from J, the gap between germline ends came to 8 bases. Germline V gives CDR1 LNHDA, CDR2 SQIVND (reference sequence). This CDR3 region has 15 residues. The chain's CDR3 is CASSIAGGNTGELFF. CDR3 bases: TGTGCCAGTAGTATAGCGGGGGGCAACACCGGGGAGCTGTTTTTT.

The rearrangement links TRBV7-6 to TRBJ1-5; the match to TRBD1 covers 7 bases. The CDR3 extends over 16 amino acids. The ends lost 6 bases at V and 0 bases at J; junction bases unmatched: 8. Germline V lookup: CDR1 SGHVS, CDR2 FNYEAQ. In DNA, the CDR3 is TGTGCCAGCAGAGGGACAGAGAAATATAGCAATCAGCCCCAGCATTTT. Its protein is CASRGTEKYSNQPQHF. The full variable domain, in which reference TRBV7-6 and TRBJ1-5 provide the parts outside the CDR3, is GAGVSQSPRYKVTKRGQDVALRCDPISGHVSLYWYRQALGQGPEFLTYFNYEAQQDKSGLPNDRFSAERPEGSISTLTIQRTEQRDSAMYRCASRGTEKYSNQPQHFGDGTRLSIL.

This clone was detected a few times. The chain joins TRBV29-1 to TRBJ1-6; 7 nucleotides match TRBD1. From germline, CDR1 is SQVTM and CDR2 ANQGSEA. The V and J ends lost 6 bases and 7 bases, in that order; junction bases with no gene match: 6. The CDR3 has 13 residues. The CDR3 DNA follows: TGCAGCGTACTGACAGGGAACAATTCACCCCTCCACTTT. Amino acid sequence: CSVLTGNNSPLHF.

This clone was counted once. The genes are TRBV28 and TRBJ2-3, with 10 bases aligning to TRBD2. The CDR3 totals 15 residues. V shed 5 bases, J shed 3 bases, and the junction held 5 bases outside the gene matches. CDR1 and CDR2 from the germline V gene are MDHEN and SYDVKM. The CDR3 here is CASSPERGGTDTQYF. The CDR3 nucleotides are TGTGCCAGCAGTCCTGAGCGGGGGGGGACAGATACGCAGTATTTT.

This chain joins TRBV25-1 and TRBJ1-4; D gene uncertain. V dropped 8 bases and J dropped 8 bases, with 9 bases sitting between them. The germline V gene encodes CDR1 MGHDK and CDR2 SYGVNS. The CDR3 totals 11 residues. The CDR3: CASSSQEKLFF. CDR3 DNA: TGTGCCAGCTCCTCCCAGGAAAAACTGTTTTTT.

V is TRBV7-2 and J is TRBJ2-7; 8 bases are a match to TRBD1. Trimming removed 5 bases from V and 2 bases from J; junction bases left unmatched: 5. CDR1 and CDR2 (germline): SGHTA, FQGNSA. The CDR3 has 14 amino acids. The CDR3 DNA sequence: TGTGCCAGCAGCCCTGGACAGGGCACCTACGAGCAGTACTTC. Its translation is CASSPGQGTYEQYF.

The sample holds a few counts of this clone. The chain carries TRBV28 and TRBJ1-5, with TRBD1 matching over 7 bases. The CDR3 runs to 14 residues. V shed 6 bases, J shed 6 bases, and the junction held 8 bases outside the gene matches. Germline V CDR1 and CDR2: MDHEN, SYDVKM. DNA of the CDR3: TGTGCCAGCAGGCCGGGACAGTCAGTTCAGCCCCAGCATTTT. Residues: CASRPGQSVQPQHF.

CDR3 DNA sequence: TGCAGCGTCAAGGGACTAGCGACCTCCTACGAGCAGTACTTC. It encodes CSVKGLATSYEQYF. The chain combines TRBV29-1 with TRBJ2-7; TRBD2 agrees at 10 bases. V lost 6 bases and J lost 0; bases outside the gene matches: 5. CDR3 size: 14 residues. Germline CDR1 and CDR2: SQVTM and ANQGSEA.

The rearrangement joins TRBV4-1 to TRBJ2-3, with 9 positions matching TRBD2. Germline V gene data show CDR1 as MGHRA and CDR2 as YSYEKL. This CDR3 is 15 amino acids long. V was clipped by 8 bases and J by 4 bases; unmatched bases: 10. This CDR3 is CASHTRAGGADTQYF. In nucleotides, the CDR3 is TGCGCCAGCCATACGAGAGCGGGGGGCGCAGATACGCAGTATTTT.

This clone occurred once. The chain recombines TRBV6-4 with TRBJ2-7, with TRBD1 identical over 9 bases. The CDR3 is 15 residues long. Germline values: CDR1 MRHNA, CDR2 SNTAGT. With V trimmed by 6 bases and J by 3 bases, 9 bases remained unmatched. Here the CDR3 DNA reads TGTGCCAGCAGCAATAGACAGGGGGTACTCTACGAGCAGTACTTC. Protein: CASSNRQGVLYEQYF.

In this sample, this clone turned up a few times. The rearrangement joins TRBV9 to TRBJ1-6; D may be TRBD1 (5 bases). Germline values: CDR1 SGDLS, CDR2 YYNGEE. This CDR3 has 16 residues. Trimming cost V 4 bases and J 4 bases, with 15 bases left between them. The CDR3 loop is CASSSGGSGYNSPLHF. CDR3 DNA sequence: TGTGCCAGCAGCTCGGGGGGGTCCGGGTATAATTCACCCCTCCACTTT.

The chain combines TRBV19 with TRBJ2-1; tentative D call: TRBD2 (5 bases). The CDR3 extends over 16 amino acids. Per the germline V gene, CDR1 is LNHDA and CDR2 is SQIVND (reference sequence). Trimming took 3 bases from V and 4 from J, leaving 16 bases between them. The CDR3 nucleotides read TGTGCCAGTAGTATCCGAGGGAAGAGACTTTACAATGAGCAGTTCTTC. Translated, it gives CASSIRGKRLYNEQFF. The full variable domain, rest sourced from reference TRBV19 and TRBJ2-1, is DGGITQSPKYLFRKEGQNVTLSCEQNLNHDAMYWYRQDPGQGLRLIYYSQIVNDFQKGDIAEGYSVSREKKESFPLTVTSAQKNPTAFYLCASSIRGKRLYNEQFFGPGTRLTVL.

This clone is a singleton in its sample. The chain couples TRBV4-2 to TRBJ2-1; 9 nucleotides agree with TRBD1. The CDR3 consists of 13 residues. Germline CDR1 reads LGHNA; CDR2 reads YNFKEQ. Trimming at V came to 6 bases and at J to 8 bases, leaving 5 bases not matched to a gene. The CDR3 nucleotides read TGTGCCAGCAGGGCGACAGGGGGGTATGAGCAGTTCTTC. It encodes CASRATGGYEQFF.

V usage is TRBV4-1 and J usage is TRBJ2-1; 10 nucleotides agree with TRBD2. CDR3 size: 19 residues. The germline gives CDR1 MGHRA, CDR2 YSYEKL. V trimming: 0 bases; J trimming: 7 bases; junction bases outside the gene matches: 15. CDR3 protein: CASSQELGPQREGENEQFF. In DNA form, the CDR3 reads TGCGCCAGCAGCCAAGAATTGGGGCCTCAGCGGGAGGGTGAAAATGAGCAGTTCTTC.

This clone appeared once. The chain combines TRBV5-1 with TRBJ2-3; no firm D call. This CDR3 contains 14 residues. Trimming stripped 4 bases from V and 4 bases from J, with 13 bases between. Germline assignment: CDR1 SGHRS and CDR2 YFSETQ. The CDR3 DNA reads as TGCGCCAGCAGCGCATCTAGGAGCCCAGATACGCAGTATTTT. Amino acids: CASSASRSPDTQYF.

V gene TRBV7-9 combines with J gene TRBJ2-2; D possibly corresponds to TRBD2 (6 bases). CDR3 length: 13 amino acids. V gave up 4 bases and J gave up 5 bases, with 8 bases separating them. Per the germline V gene, CDR1 is SEHNR and CDR2 is FQNEAQ (reference sequence). The CDR3 is CASSSRETGELFF. The CDR3 DNA sequence: TGTGCCAGCAGCTCGCGGGAAACCGGGGAGCTGTTTTTT.